This T cell receptor beta chain emerged from a study of cytomegalovirus exposure and HLA in healthy donors. Study-wide results and limits: A list of 150 to 200 TCR beta chains associated with cytomegalovirus was given. Excluded were some V segments that proved indistinguishable, including TRBV6-2 and TRBV6-3.

With 60 Vbeta and 13 Jbeta primers, the PCR was carried out. Assay used: immunoSEQ multiplex PCR; TCRdb lists only in-frame clones, some missing. The sample has 75,000 to 95,000 clones. Notes on this clone: Its specificity is unknown.

The V end was cut by 4 bases, the J end by 9 bases, with 22 bases between. CDR1 and CDR2 (germline): SEHNR, FQNEAQ (reference sequence). The CDR3 has 16 amino acids. This TCR was sampled from a man aged 25-45 years in good health and CMV-seronegative. The genes are TRBV7-9 and TRBJ2-1, with D perhaps matching TRBD2 (6 bases). The specimen sequenced was PBMCs. Written as DNA, the CDR3 is TGTGCCAGCAGCTCCCCGGTGACGGGAGTTATTGCTGAGCAGTTCTTC. This sequence encodes CASSSPVTGVIAEQFF.